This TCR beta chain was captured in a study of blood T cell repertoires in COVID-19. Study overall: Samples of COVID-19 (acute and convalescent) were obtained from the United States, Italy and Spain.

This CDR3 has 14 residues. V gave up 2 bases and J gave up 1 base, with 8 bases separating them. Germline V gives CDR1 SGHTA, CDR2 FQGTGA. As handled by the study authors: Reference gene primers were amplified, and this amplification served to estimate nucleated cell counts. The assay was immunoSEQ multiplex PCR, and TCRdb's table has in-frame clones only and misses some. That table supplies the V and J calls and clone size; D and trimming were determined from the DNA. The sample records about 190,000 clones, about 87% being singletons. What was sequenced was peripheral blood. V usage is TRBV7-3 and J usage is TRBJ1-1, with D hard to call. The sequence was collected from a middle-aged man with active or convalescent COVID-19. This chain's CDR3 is CASSLGGENTEAFF. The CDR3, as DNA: TGTGCCAGCAGCTTAGGAGGAGAGAACACTGAAGCTTTCTTT.